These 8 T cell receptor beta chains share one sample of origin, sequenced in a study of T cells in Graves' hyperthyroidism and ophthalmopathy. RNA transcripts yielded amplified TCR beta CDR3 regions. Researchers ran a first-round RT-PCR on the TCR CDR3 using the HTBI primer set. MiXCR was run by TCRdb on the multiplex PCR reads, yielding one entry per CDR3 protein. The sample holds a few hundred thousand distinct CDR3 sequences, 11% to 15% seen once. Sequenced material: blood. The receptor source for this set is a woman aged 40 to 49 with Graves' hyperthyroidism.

CDR3 amino acids: CSARRQGGVGGYTF. Here the CDR3 DNA reads TGCAGTGCTAGGAGGCAGGGGGGTGTCGGCGGCTACACCTTC. The rearrangement uses TRBV20-1 and TRBJ1-2, with TRBD1 matching 7 bases. Trimming took 3 bases from V and 8 from J; bases not matched to a gene: 12. Germline CDR1 reads DFQATT; CDR2 reads SNEGSKA (reference sequence). This CDR3 is 14 amino acids long.

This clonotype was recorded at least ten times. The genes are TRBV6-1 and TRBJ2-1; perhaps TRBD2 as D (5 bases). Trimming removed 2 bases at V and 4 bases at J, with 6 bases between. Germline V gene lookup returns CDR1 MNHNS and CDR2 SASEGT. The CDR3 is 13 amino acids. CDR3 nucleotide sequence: TGTGCCAGCAGTGAACAGCGGTACAATGAGCAGTTCTTC. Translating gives CASSEQRYNEQFF.

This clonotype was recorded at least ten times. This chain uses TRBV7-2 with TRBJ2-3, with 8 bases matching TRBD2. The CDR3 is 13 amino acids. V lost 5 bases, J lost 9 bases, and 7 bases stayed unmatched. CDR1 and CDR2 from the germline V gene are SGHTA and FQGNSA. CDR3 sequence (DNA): TGTGCCAGCAGCCCAGCGGGAGAAAGAACGCAGTATTTT. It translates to CASSPAGERTQYF.

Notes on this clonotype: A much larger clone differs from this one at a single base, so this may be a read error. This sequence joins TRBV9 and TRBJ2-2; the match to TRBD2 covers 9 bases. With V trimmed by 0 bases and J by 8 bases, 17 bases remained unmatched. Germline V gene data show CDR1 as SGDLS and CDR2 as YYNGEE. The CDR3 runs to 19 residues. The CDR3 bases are TGTGCCAGCAGCGTAGTTGGAGGTGGGACTAGCAGGCGTGATGGGGAGCTGTTTTTT. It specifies CASSVVGGGTSRRDGELFF.

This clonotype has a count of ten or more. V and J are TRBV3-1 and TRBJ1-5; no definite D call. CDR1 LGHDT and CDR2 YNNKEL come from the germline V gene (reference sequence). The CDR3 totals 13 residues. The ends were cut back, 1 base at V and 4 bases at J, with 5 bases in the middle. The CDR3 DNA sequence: TGTGCCAGCAGCCAAGCGACGAATCAGCCCCAGCATTTT. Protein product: CASSQATNQPQHF.

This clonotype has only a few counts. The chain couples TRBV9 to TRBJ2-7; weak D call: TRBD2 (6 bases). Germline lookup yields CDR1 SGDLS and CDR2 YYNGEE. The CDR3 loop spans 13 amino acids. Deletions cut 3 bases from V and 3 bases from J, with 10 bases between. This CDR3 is CASSGGDGYEQYF. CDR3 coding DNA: TGTGCCAGCAGCGGGGGGGACGGCTACGAGCAGTACTTC.

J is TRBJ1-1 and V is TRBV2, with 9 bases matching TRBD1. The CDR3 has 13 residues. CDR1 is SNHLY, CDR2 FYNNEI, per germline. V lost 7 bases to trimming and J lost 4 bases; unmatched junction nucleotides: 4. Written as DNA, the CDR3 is TGTGCCAGCACGGGGACAGGGTTCACTGAAGCTTTCTTT. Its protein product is CASTGTGFTEAFF. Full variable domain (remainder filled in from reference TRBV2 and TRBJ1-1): EPEVTQTPSHQVTQMGQEVILRCVPISNHLYFYWYRQILGQKVEFLVSFYNNEISEKSEIFDDQFSVERPDGSNFTLKIRSTKLEDSAMYFCASTGTGFTEAFFGQGTRLTVV.

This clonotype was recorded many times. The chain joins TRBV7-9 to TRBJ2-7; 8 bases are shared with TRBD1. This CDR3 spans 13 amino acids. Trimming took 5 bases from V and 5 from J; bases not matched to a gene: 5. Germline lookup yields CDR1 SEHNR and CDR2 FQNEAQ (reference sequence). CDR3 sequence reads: CASSPTGVHEQYF. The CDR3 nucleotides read TGTGCCAGCAGCCCGACAGGGGTCCACGAGCAGTACTTC.